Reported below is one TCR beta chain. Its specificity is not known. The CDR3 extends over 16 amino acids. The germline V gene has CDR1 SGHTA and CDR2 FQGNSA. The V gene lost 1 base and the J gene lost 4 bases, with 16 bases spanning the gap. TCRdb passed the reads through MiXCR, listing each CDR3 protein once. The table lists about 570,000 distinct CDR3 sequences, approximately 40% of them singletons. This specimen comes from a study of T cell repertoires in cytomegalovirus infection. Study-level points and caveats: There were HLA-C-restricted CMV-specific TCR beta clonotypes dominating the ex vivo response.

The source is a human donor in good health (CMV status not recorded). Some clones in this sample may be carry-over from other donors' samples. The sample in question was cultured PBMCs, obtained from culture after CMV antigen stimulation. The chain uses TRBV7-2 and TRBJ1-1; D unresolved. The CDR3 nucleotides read TGTGCCAGCAGCTTAGGCCCGGGAGCAGTGGGCACTGAAGCTTTCTTT. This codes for CASSLGPGAVGTEAFF.